The present T cell receptor (beta chain) was sequenced within a study of T cell clonotyping in hematopoietic cell transplantation. Study-level points and caveats: Few recipient clonotypes overlapped donors; over 95% were de novo at given depth. Broader posttransplant TCR repertoire diversity was predicted by graft donor and pretransplant recipient Inverse Simpson Index values.

This clone was detected once. What it recognizes is unknown. Germline lookup yields CDR1 SGHNT and CDR2 YENEEA. CDR3 length: 15 amino acids. J lost 2 bases, V lost 3 bases, and 7 bases had no gene match. Only in-frame clones appear in the TCRdb table, and some are missing; sequencing was by immunoSEQ multiplex PCR. The repertoire holds about 36,000 clones, with about 87% as singletons. Material for sequencing was peripheral blood mononuclear cells. The genes are TRBV11-3 and TRBJ2-7; TRBD2 matches at 7 bases. The clonotype comes from a woman aged 40-49 years in good health. Some clones in this sample may be carry-over from other donors' samples. The CDR3 sequence: CASSFLSGTAYEQYF. DNA for the CDR3: TGTGCCAGCAGCTTCCTCAGCGGGACCGCCTACGAGCAGTACTTC. Using reference TRBV11-3 and TRBJ2-7 for the parts outside the CDR3, the full variable domain is EAGVVQSPRYKIIEKKQPVAFWCNPISGHNTLYWYLQNLGQGPELLIRYENEEAVDDSQLPKDRFSAERLKGVDSTLKIQPAELGDSAVYLCASSFLSGTAYEQYFGPGTRLTVT.